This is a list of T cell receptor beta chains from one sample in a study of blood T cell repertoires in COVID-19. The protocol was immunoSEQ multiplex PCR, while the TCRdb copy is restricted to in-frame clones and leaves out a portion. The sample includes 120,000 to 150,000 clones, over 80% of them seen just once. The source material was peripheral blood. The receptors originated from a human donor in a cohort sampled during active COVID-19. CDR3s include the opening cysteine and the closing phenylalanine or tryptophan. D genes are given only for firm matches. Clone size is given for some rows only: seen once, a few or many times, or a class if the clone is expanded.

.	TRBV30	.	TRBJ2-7	TGTGCCTGGAGTGTTAGTAGCTACGAGCAGTACTTC	CAWSVSSYEQYF
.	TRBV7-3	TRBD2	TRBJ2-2	TGTGCCAGCAGCTTAGCTGGGCCGGGACTAGCGGGGAACACCGGGGAGCTGTTTTTT	CASSLAGPGLAGNTGELFF
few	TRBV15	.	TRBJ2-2	TGTGCCACCCAGAGGGAGTTGGCCGGGGAGCTGTTTTTT	CATQRELAGELFF
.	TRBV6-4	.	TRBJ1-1	TGTGCCAGCAGCCGGGACTCTTACGGGAGCACTGAAGCTTTCTTT	CASSRDSYGSTEAFF
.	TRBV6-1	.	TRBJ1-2	TGTGCCAGCAGTGAAGCAGGGGTTACCTATGGCTACACCTTC	CASSEAGVTYGYTF
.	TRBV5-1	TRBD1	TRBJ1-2	TGCGCCAGCAGCCAGGGGGCGAACTATGGCTACACCTTC	CASSQGANYGYTF
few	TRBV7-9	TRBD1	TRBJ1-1	TGTGCCAGCAGTCCCGGGACAGGGGTGAACACTGAAGCTTTCTTT	CASSPGTGVNTEAFF
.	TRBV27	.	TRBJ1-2	TGTGCCAGCAGTTTAGTCCCCAGGAACCCCTATGGCTACACCTTC	CASSLVPRNPYGYTF
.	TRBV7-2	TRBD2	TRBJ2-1	TGTGCCAGCAGCTTAGGGCTAGCGGCCTACAATGAGCAGTTCTTC	CASSLGLAAYNEQFF
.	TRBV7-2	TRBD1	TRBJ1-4	TGTGCCAGCAGCCGTCCACAACAGGGGGCGTTTGAAAAACTGTTTTTT	CASSRPQQGAFEKLFF
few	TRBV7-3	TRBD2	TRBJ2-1	TGTGCCAGCAGCTCCCGGAGCGGGAGTACCCACGGTGAGCAGTTCTTC	CASSSRSGSTHGEQFF
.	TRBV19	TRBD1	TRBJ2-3	TGTGCCAGTAGTACCCGGGACAGGGGATGGGGAGATACGCAGTATTTT	CASSTRDRGWGDTQYF
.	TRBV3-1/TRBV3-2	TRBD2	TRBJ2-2	TGTGCCAGCAGCCAAGAAGCGGGAACCACCGGGGAGCTGTTTTTT	CASSQEAGTTGELFF
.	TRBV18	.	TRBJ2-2	TGTGCCAGCCCAGCAACAATACAGGGGAGGACCGGGGAGCTGTTTTTT	CASPATIQGRTGELFF
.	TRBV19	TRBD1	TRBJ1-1	TGTGCCAGTAGCCGATCCGGGACAGGGAGGTCTGAAGCTTTCTTT	CASSRSGTGRSEAFF
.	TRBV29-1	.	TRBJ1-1	TGCAGCGTTGAGGGCAGCAGGGACACTGAAGCTTTCTTT	CSVEGSRDTEAFF
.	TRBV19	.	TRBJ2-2	TGTGCCAGTGAGCAGGACTGGGGCGGGGAGCTGTTTTTT	CASEQDWGGELFF
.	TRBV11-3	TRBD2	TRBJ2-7	TGTGCCAGCAGCCGGACTAGCGGGAGGAGGGACGAGCAGTACTTC	CASSRTSGRRDEQYF
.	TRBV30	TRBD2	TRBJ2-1	TGTGCCTGGAGTGCAGGGACTAGCGGCTACAATGAGCAGTTCTTC	CAWSAGTSGYNEQFF
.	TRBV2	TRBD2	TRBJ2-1	TGTGCCAGCAGTGTGAGACTAGCGGGAGAGTACAATGAGCAGTTCTTC	CASSVRLAGEYNEQFF
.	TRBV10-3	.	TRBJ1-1	TGTGCCATCAGTGAGCGGGGGATGAACACTGAAGCTTTCTTT	CAISERGMNTEAFF
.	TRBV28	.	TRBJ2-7	TGTGCCATCGAAAGAGGAGGCCGGAGCTCCTACGAGCAGTACTTC	CAIERGGRSSYEQYF
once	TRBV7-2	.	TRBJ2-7	TGTGCCAGCAGCTTAGGCCCGGGCTCCTACGAGCAGTACTTC	CASSLGPGSYEQYF
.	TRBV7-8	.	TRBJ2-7	TGTGCCAGCAGCTTAGCCGGACAGCGATCCTACGAGCAGTACTTC	CASSLAGQRSYEQYF
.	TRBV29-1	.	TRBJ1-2	TGCAGCGTTGAAAGGGCTGAGCAGGGGAGGGCCTATGGCTACACCTTC	CSVERAEQGRAYGYTF
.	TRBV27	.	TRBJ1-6	TGTGCCAGCAGTTTAAGGGGGGGAACCCTCCACTTT	CASSLRGGTLHF
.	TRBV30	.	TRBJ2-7	TGTGCCTGGGCCCGGGACACAACCTACGAGCAGTACTTC	CAWARDTTYEQYF
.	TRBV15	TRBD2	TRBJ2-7	TGTGCCACCAGCAGGACTAGCGAGCGCGAGCAGTACTTC	CATSRTSEREQYF